This TCR beta chain originates from a study of breast tumors, draining lymph nodes, adjacent tissues. General study results and limits: Tumor TCR diversity was below lymph nodes but above nontumor tissue.

One entry per CDR3 protein results from TCRdb running MiXCR on the multiplex PCR reads. This table has over 130,000 distinct CDR3 sequences, about 30% appearing once. Points on this clonotype: Antigen unknown.

Axillary draining lymph nodes of breast cancer patients supplied the node samples. CDR1 and CDR2 (germline): SGHVS, FQNEAQ. After removal of 1 base from V and 9 bases from J, the junction contained 9 bases not matched to a gene. This CDR3 spans 15 amino acids. The J gene is TRBJ1-5, the V gene TRBV7-8, with 7 bases aligning to TRBD1. Source material: axillary lymph node tissue. The clonotype originates from a female donor with breast cancer. Some clones in this sample may be carry-over from other donors' samples. In DNA form, the CDR3 reads TGTGCCAGCAGCTTAGGGTTAGGGGGCGTGGGGCCCCAGCATTTT. Amino acid sequence: CASSLGLGGVGPQHF.